This T cell receptor beta chain is from a study of T cell repertoires in cytomegalovirus infection. Study overall: Both CMV infection and a matching HLA type were indicated by public TCR beta signatures. Study-level results: CMV-specific TCR beta clonotypes restricted by HLA-C dominated the ex vivo response.

From the reads, TCRdb called clonotypes with MiXCR, one entry per CDR3 protein. The table shows 200,000 or so distinct CDR3 sequences, with under 30% occurring only once. CDR1 and CDR2 from the germline V gene are LGHNA and YSLEER. CDR3 size: 21 residues. V lost 0 bases to trimming and J lost 0 bases; unmatched junction nucleotides: 14. This clonotype was seen more than once but under ten times. Its antigen is undetermined. The gene calls are TRBV4-3 and TRBJ2-6, with 7 bases aligning to TRBD1. The TCR was taken from a human donor in good health (CMV status not recorded). Some clones in this sample may be carry-over from other donors' samples. Sample: PBMCs. CDR3 protein: CASSQDLWTGPPNSGANVLTF. CDR3 bases: TGCGCCAGCAGCCAAGACCTTTGGACAGGACCCCCCAACTCTGGGGCCAACGTCCTGACTTTC.